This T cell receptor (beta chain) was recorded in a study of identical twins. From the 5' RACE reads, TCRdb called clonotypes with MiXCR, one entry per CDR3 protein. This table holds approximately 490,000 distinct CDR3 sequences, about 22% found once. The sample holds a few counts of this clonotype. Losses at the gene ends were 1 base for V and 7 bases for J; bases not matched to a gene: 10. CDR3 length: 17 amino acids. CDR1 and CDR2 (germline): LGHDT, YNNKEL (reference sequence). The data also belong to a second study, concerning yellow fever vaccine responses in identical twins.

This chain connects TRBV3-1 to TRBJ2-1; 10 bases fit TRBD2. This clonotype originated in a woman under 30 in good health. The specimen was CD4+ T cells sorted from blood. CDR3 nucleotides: TGTGCCAGCAGCCAAGGGGCCACTAGCGGGGTCGGAAATGAGCAGTTCTTC. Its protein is CASSQGATSGVGNEQFF.